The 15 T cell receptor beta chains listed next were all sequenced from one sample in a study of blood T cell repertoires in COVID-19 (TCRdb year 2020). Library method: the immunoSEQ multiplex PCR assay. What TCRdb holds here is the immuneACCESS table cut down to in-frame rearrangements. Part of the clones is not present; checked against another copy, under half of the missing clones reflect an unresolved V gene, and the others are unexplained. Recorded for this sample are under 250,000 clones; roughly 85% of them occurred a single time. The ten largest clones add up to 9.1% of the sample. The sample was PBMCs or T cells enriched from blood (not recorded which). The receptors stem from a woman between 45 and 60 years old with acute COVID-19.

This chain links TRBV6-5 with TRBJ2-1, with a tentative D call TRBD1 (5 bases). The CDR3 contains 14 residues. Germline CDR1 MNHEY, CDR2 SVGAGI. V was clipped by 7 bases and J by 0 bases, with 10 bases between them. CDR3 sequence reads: CASTDTGSYNEQFF. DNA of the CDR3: TGTGCCAGCACCGACACAGGCTCCTACAATGAGCAGTTCTTC.

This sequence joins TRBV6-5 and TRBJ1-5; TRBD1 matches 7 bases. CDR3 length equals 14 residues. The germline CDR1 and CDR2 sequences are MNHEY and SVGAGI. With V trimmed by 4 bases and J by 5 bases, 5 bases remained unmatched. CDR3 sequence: CASSSGTVYQPQHF. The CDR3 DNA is TGTGCCAGCAGTTCCGGGACAGTTTATCAGCCCCAGCATTTT.

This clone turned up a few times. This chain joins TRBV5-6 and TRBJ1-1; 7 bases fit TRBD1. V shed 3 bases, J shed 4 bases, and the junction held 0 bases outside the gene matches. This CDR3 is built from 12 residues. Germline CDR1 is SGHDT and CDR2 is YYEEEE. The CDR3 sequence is CASSYRGTEAFF. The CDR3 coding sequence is TGTGCCAGCAGCTACAGGGGCACTGAAGCTTTCTTT.

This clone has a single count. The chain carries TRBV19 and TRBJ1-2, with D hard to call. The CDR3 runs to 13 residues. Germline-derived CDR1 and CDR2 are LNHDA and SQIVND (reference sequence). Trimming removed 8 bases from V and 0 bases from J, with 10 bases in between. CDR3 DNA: TGTGCCAGTCGAATAAGAGCTAACTATGGCTACACCTTC. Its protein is CASRIRANYGYTF.

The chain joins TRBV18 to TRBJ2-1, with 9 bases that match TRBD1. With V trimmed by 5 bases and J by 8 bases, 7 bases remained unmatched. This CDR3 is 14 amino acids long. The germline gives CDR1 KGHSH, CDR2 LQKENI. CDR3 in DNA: TGTGCCAGCTCAGGGGACAGGGTATTCGATGAGCAGTTCTTC. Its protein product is CASSGDRVFDEQFF.

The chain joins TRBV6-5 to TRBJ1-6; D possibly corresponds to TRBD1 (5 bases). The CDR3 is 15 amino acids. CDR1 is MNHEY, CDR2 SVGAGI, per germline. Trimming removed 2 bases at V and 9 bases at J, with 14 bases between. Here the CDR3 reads CASSYGGGVASPLHF. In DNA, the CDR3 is TGTGCCAGCAGTTACGGCGGGGGTGTTGCTTCACCCCTCCACTTT.

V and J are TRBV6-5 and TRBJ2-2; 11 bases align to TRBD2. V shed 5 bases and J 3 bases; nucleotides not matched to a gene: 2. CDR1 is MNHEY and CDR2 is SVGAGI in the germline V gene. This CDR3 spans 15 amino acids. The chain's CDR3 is CASSTSGGDTGELFF. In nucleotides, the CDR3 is TGTGCCAGCAGTACTAGCGGGGGAGACACCGGGGAGCTGTTTTTT.

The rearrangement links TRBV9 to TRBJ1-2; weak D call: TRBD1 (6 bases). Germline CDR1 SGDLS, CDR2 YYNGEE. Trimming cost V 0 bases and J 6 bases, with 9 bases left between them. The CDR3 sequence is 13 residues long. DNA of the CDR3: TGTGCCAGCAGCGTAGATACAGGGAATGGCTACACCTTC. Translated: CASSVDTGNGYTF. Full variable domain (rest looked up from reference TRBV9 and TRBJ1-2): DSGVTQTPKHLITATGQRVTLRCSPRSGDLSVYWYQQSLDQGLQFLIQYYNGEERAKGNILERFSAQQFPDLHSELNLSSLELGDSALYFCASSVDTGNGYTFGSGTRLTVV.

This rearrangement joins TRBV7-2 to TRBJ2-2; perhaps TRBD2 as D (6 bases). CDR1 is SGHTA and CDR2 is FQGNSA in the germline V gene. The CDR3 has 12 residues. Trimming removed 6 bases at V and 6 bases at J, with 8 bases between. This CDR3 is CASRGGPGELFF. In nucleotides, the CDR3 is TGTGCCAGCAGAGGAGGGCCCGGGGAGCTGTTTTTT.

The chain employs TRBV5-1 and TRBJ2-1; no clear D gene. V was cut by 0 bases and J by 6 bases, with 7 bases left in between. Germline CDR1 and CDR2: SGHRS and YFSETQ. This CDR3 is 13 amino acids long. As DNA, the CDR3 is TGCGCCAGCAGCTTGGCTGCGATCAATGAGCAGTTCTTC. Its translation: CASSLAAINEQFF.

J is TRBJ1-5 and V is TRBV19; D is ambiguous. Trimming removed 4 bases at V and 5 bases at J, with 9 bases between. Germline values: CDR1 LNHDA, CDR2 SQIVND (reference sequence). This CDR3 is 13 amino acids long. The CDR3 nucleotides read TGTGCCAGTAGTACGCAGGTTTATCAGCCCCAGCATTTT. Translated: CASSTQVYQPQHF.

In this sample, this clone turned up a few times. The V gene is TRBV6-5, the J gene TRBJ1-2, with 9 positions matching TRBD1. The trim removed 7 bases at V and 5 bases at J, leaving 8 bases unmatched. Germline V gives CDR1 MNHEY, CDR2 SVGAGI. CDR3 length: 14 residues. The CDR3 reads CASTSGQGRYGYTF. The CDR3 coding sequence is TGTGCCAGCACGTCGGGACAGGGTCGGTATGGCTACACCTTC.

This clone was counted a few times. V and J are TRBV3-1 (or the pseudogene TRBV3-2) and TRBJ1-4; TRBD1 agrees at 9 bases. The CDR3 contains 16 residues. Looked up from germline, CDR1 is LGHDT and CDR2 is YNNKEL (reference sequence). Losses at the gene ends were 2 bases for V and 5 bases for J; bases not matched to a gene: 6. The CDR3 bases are TGTGCCAGCAGCCAACGAACAGGGGGCCGGAATGAAAAACTGTTTTTT. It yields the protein CASSQRTGGRNEKLFF.

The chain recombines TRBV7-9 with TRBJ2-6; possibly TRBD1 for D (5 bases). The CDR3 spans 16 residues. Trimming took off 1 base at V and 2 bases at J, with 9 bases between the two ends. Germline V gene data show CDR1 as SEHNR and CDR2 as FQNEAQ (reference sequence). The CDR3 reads CASSLGAGTGANVLTF. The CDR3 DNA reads TGTGCCAGCAGCTTAGGGGCAGGGACTGGGGCCAACGTCCTGACTTTC.

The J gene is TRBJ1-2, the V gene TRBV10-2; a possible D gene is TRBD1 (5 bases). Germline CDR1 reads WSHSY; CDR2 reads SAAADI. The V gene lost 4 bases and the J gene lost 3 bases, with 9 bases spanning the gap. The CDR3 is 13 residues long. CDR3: CASSVQGDYGYTF. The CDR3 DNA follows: TGCGCCAGCAGTGTTCAGGGTGACTATGGCTACACCTTC.